This T cell receptor beta chain emerged from a study of control samples from healthy donors and cancer patients. CDR3 length: 15 amino acids. Per the germline V gene, CDR1 is KGHSH and CDR2 is LQKENI. Trimming stripped 3 bases from V and 5 bases from J, with 11 bases between. Profiling relied on immunoSEQ multiplex PCR, and the TCRdb table lists in-frame clones only, not all of them. Of tens of thousands of clones listed, around nine tenths are singletons. The specimen was PBMCs. The chain couples TRBV18 to TRBJ1-6; tentatively, D is TRBD1 (5 bases). This TCR was sampled from a woman aged 45-65 years with colorectal cancer. In DNA, the CDR3 is TGTGCCAGCTCACCTTTTGGACAAAATAATTCACCCCTCCACTTT. This sequence encodes CASSPFGQNNSPLHF.